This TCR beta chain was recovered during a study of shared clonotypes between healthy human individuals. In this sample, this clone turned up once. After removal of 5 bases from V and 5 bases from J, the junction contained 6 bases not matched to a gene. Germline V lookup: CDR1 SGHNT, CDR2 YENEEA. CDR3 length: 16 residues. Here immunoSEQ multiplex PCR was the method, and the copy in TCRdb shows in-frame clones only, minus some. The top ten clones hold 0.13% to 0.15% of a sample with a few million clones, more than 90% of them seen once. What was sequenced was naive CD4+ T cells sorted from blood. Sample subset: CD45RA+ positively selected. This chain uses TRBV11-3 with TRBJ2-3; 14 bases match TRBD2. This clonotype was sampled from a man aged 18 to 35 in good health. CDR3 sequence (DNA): TGTGCCAGCAGCCCGGGACTAGCGGGAGCTATAGATACGCAGTATTTT. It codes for CASSPGLAGAIDTQYF.